Below, one TCR beta chain is given with its context. The sample comes from a study of T cell changes during pregnancy in multiple sclerosis. Profiling relied on immunoSEQ multiplex PCR, and the TCRdb table lists in-frame clones only, not all of them. This table has approximately 82,000 clones, about 90% appearing once. The V and J ends lost 5 bases and 2 bases, in that order; junction bases with no gene match: 8. CDR1 SGHTA and CDR2 FQGNSA come from the germline V gene. The CDR3 consists of 15 residues. The sample was CD4+ T cells from peripheral blood mononuclear cells, taken in the second trimester of pregnancy. The chain has TRBV7-2 and TRBJ1-1; 7 nucleotides agree with TRBD1. The TCR comes from a female donor with multiple sclerosis, enrolled in a pregnancy study. The CDR3 nucleotides are TGTGCCAGCAGCGGTCAGGGGGGAGCAAACACTGAAGCTTTCTTT. Its translation is CASSGQGGANTEAFF. The full variable domain, its missing parts supplied by reference TRBV7-2 and TRBJ1-1, is GAGVSQSPSNKVTEKGKDVELRCDPISGHTALYWYRQSLGQGLEFLIYFQGNSAPDKSGLPSDRFSAERTGGSVSTLTIQRTQQEDSAVYLCASSGQGGANTEAFFGQGTRLTVV.